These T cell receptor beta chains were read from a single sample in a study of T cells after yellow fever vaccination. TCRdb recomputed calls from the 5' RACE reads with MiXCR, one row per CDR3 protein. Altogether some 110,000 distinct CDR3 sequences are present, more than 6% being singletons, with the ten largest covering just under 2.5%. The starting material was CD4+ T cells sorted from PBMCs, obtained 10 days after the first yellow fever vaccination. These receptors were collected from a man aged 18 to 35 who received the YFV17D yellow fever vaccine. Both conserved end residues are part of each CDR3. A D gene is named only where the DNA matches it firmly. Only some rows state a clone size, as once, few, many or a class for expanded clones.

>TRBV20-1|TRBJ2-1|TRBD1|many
CSVRTGYNEQFF
TGCAGTGTGCGGACAGGGTACAATGAGCAGTTCTTC
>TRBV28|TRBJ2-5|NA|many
CASSLGSGTLQETQYF
TGTGCCAGCAGTTTAGGCTCCGGGACACTTCAAGAGACCCAGTACTTC
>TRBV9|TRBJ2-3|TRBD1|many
CASSTRDRLSTDTQYF
TGTGCCAGCAGCACCCGGGACAGGCTAAGCACAGATACGCAGTATTTT
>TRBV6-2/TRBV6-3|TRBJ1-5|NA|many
CASSYVAGRQPQHF
TGTGCCAGCAGTTACGTCGCGGGGAGGCAGCCCCAGCATTTT
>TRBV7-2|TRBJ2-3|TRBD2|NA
CALAGGSTDTQYF
TGTGCCTTAGCGGGGGGTAGCACAGATACGCAGTATTTT
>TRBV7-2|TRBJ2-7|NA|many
CASSLGTAYEQYF
TGTGCCAGCAGCTTAGGGACTGCCTACGAGCAGTACTTC
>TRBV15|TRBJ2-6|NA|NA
CATSRSGSGTGANVLTF
TGTGCCACCAGCAGAAGTGGTTCGGGGACTGGGGCCAACGTCCTGACTTTC
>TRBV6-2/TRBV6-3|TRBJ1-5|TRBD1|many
CASSRAGQGYQPQHF
TGTGCCAGCAGCCGGGCCGGACAGGGGTATCAGCCCCAGCATTTT
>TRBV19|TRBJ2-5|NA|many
CASSISGSRETQYF
TGTGCCAGTAGTATTTCAGGGAGTCGAGAGACCCAGTACTTC
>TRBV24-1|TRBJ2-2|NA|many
CATSTRTGELFF
TGTGCCACCAGTACCAGGACCGGGGAGCTGTTTTTT
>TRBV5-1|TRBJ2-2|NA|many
CASSKDRMNTGELFF
TGCGCCAGCAGCAAAGACAGGATGAACACCGGGGAGCTGTTTTTT
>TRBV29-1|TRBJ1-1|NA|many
CSALSQANTEAFF
TGCAGCGCCCTATCACAGGCGAACACTGAAGCTTTCTTT
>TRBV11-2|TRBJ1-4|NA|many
CASSVSRGLGGEKLFF
TGTGCCAGCAGCGTCTCCCGGGGGTTAGGCGGTGAAAAACTGTTTTTT
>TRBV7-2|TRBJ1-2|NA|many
CASSLEAGGSNYGYTF
TGTGCCAGCAGCTTAGAAGCCGGGGGGTCAAACTATGGCTACACCTTC
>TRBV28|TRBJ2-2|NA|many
CASTLTPVGTGELFF
TGTGCCAGCACCCTGACACCGGTGGGCACCGGGGAGCTGTTTTTT
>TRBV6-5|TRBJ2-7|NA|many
CASSHYGRDGSYEQYF
TGTGCCAGCAGTCACTACGGGAGAGACGGCTCCTACGAGCAGTACTTC
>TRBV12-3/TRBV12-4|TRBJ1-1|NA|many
CASSFAAAAFF
TGTGCCAGCAGTTTTGCTGCAGCAGCTTTCTTT
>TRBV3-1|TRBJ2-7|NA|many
CASSSGQRYEQYF
TGTGCCAGCAGCTCCGGACAGCGCTACGAGCAGTACTTC
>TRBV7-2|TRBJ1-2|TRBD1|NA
CASSHSTGGNGYTF
TGTGCCAGCAGCCATAGCACAGGGGGTAATGGCTACACCTTC
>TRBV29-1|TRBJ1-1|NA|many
CSVGQGDTEAFF
TGCAGCGTTGGTCAGGGAGATACTGAAGCTTTCTTT
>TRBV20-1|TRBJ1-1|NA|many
CSAREGGTNTEAFF
TGCAGTGCTAGAGAAGGAGGAACGAACACTGAAGCTTTCTTT
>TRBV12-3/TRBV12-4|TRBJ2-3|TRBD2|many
CASMGLAGRGDTQYF
TGTGCCAGCATGGGATTGGCGGGGAGGGGAGATACGCAGTATTTT
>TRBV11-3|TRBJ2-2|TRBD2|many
CASSQREGGELFF
TGTGCCAGCAGCCAAAGGGAGGGCGGGGAGCTGTTTTTT
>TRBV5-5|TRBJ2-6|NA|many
CASRVDGANVLTF
TGTGCCAGCAGAGTGGATGGGGCCAACGTCCTGACTTTC
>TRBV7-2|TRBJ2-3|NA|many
CASSPTRAGNTQYF
TGTGCCAGCAGCCCGACGAGGGCGGGCAATACGCAGTATTTT
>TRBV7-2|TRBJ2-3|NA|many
CASTYGTYTSTDTQYF
TGTGCCAGCACCTATGGGACTTATACTAGCACAGATACGCAGTATTTT
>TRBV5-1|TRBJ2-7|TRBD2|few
CASSLGLGGGSYEQYF
TGCGCCAGCAGCTTGGGCCTTGGGGGGGGCTCCTACGAGCAGTACTTC
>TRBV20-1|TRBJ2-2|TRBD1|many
CSARGDRGRTGELFF
TGCAGTGCTAGAGGCGACAGGGGGCGCACCGGGGAGCTGTTTTTT
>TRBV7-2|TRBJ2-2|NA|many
CASSLGGAGELFF
TGTGCCAGCAGCTTAGGGGGCGCCGGGGAGCTGTTTTTT
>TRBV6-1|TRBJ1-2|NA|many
CASSALDYGYTF
TGTGCCAGCAGTGCTTTAGACTATGGCTACACCTTC
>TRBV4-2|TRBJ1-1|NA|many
CASESTVNTEAFF
TGTGCCAGCGAGTCGACAGTGAACACTGAAGCTTTCTTT
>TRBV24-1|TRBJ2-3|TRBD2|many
CATAGTTGDTQYF
TGTGCCACCGCCGGGACTACCGGGGATACGCAGTATTTT
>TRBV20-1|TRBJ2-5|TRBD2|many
CSAGPRTSGETQYF
TGCAGTGCTGGTCCCAGGACTAGTGGTGAGACCCAGTACTTC
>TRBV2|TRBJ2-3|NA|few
CASSVGGSPKEDTQYF
TGTGCCAGCAGTGTCGGTGGGTCCCCTAAGGAAGATACGCAGTATTTT
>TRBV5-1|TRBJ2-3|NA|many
CASSGGAGHSTDTQYF
TGCGCCAGCAGCGGGGGTGCGGGGCACAGCACAGATACGCAGTATTTT
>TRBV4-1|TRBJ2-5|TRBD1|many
CASSQVGTGGGETQYF
TGCGCCAGCAGCCAAGTTGGGACAGGGGGCGGCGAGACCCAGTACTTC
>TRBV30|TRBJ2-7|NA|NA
CAWSVGPGAAIEQYF
TGTGCCTGGAGTGTGGGTCCAGGGGCCGCAATCGAGCAGTACTTC
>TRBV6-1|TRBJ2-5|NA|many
CASIGLNQETQYF
TGTGCCAGTATAGGACTAAACCAAGAGACCCAGTACTTC
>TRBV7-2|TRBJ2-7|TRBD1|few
CASSVDRALSYEQYF
TGTGCCAGCAGCGTGGACAGGGCTCTTTCCTACGAGCAGTACTTC
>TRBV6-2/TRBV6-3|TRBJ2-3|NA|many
CASRRTGTDTQYF
TGTGCCAGCAGGCGGACAGGCACAGATACGCAGTATTTT
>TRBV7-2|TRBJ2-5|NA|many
CASSYDRSETQYF
TGTGCCAGCAGCTATGACAGGAGCGAGACCCAGTACTTC
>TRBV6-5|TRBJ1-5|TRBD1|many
CASRSGTDNQPQHF
TGTGCCAGCAGGTCCGGGACAGACAATCAGCCCCAGCATTTT
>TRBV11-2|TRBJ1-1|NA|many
CASSLVSVAEAFF
TGTGCCAGCAGCTTAGTGTCCGTTGCTGAAGCTTTCTTT
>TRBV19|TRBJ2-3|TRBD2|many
CASTRRLAGVLERGTDTQYF
TGTGCCAGTACCCGAAGGCTGGCGGGGGTCTTGGAACGGGGCACAGATACGCAGTATTTT